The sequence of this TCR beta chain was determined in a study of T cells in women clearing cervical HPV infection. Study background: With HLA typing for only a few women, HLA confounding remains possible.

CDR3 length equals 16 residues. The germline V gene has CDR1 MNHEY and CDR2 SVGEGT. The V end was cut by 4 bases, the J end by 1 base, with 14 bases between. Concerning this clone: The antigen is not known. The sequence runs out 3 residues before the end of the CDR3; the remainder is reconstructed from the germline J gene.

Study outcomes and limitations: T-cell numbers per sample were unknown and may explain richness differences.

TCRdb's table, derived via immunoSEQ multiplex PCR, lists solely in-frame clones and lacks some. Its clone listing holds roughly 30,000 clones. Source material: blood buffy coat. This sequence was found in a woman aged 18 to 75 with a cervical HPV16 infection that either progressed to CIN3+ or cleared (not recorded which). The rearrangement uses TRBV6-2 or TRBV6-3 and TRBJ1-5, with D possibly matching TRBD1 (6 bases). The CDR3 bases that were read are TGTGCCAGCAGTTCCGCGGGGGCGCAGAGCAATCAGCCC. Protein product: CASSSAGAQSNQP. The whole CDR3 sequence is CASSSAGAQSNQPQHF.